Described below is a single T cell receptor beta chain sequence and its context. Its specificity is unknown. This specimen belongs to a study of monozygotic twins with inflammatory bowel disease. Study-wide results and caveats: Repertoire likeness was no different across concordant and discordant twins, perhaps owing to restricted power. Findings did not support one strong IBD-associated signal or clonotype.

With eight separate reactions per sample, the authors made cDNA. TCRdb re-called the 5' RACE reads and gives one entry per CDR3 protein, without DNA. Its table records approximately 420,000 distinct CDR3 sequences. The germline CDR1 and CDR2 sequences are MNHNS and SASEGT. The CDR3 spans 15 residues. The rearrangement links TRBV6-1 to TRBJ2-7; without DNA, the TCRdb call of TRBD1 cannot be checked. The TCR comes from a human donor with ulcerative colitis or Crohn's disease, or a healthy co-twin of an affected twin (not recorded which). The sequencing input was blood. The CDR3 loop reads CASRKNTGLVIEQYF.